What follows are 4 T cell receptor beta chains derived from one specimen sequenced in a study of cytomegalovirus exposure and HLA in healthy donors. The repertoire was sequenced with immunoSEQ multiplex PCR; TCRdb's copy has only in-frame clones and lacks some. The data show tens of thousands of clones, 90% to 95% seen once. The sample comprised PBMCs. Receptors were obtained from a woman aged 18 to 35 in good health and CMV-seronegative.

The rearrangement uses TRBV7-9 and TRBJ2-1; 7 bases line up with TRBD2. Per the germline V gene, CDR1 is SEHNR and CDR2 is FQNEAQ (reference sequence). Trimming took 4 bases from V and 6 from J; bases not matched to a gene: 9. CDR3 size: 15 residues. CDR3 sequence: CASSYGLGPGNEQFF. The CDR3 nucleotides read TGTGCCAGCAGCTACGGACTAGGGCCCGGCAATGAGCAGTTCTTC.

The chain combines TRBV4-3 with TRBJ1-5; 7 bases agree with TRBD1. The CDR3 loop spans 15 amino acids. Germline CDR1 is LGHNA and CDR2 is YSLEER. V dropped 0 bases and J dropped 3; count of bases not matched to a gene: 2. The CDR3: CASSQEGTVNQPQHF. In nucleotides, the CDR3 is TGCGCCAGCAGCCAAGAAGGGACAGTCAATCAGCCCCAGCATTTT.

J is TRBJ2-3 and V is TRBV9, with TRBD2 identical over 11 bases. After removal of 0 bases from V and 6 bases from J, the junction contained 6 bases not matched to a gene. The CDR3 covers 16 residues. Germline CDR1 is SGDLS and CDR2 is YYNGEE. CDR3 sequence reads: CASSVVGSGGADTQYF. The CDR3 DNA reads TGTGCCAGCAGCGTAGTGGGTAGCGGGGGGGCGGATACGCAGTATTTT.

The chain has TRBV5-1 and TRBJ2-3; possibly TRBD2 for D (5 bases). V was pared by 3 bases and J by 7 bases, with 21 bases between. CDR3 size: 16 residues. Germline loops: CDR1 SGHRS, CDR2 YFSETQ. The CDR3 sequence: CASSSTISGIKNTQYF. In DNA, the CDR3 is TGCGCCAGCAGCTCGACGATTTCGGGGATCAAGAATACGCAGTATTTT.